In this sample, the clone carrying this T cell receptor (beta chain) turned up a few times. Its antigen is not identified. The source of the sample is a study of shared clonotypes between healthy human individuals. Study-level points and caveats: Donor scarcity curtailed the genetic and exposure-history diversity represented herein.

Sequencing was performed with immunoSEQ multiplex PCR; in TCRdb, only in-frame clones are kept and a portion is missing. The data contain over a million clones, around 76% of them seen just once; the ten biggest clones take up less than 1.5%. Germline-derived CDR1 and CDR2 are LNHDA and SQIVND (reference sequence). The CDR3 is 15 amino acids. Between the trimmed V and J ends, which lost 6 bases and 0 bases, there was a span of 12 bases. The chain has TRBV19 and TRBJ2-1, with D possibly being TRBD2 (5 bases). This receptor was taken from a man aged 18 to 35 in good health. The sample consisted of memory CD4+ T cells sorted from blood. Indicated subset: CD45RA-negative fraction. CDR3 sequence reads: CASSLSGGSYNEQFF. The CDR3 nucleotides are TGTGCCAGTAGCTTAAGCGGAGGCTCCTACAATGAGCAGTTCTTC.